This TCR beta chain was recorded in a study of cytomegalovirus exposure and HLA in healthy donors. Study details: Earlier findings included roughly 120 million unique TCR beta sequences obtained from about 180 million T cells. Broader study findings: TCR beta V segments were, for the most part, productive about 87% or about 30% of the time in an earlier analysis. Researchers counted 150 to 200 TCR beta chains as cytomegalovirus-associated.

CDR3 length: 15 amino acids. J was trimmed by 3 bases and V by 6 bases; bases with no gene match: 7. CDR1 MNHEY and CDR2 SVGAGI come from the germline V gene. Each donor's status was that of a healthy bone marrow donor. The PCR made use of 60 Vbeta and 13 Jbeta primers. Data came from immunoSEQ multiplex PCR; TCRdb stores just in-frame clones and leaves some out. The sample consists of 150,000 to 200,000 clones, roughly 77% of them appearing once. About this clone: What it binds is not known.

This TCR came from a woman in her 40s in good health and CMV-seropositive. The sequencing sample was made of PBMCs. The chain uses TRBV6-5 and TRBJ1-2; the match to TRBD1 covers 10 bases. The CDR3 coding sequence is TGTGCCAGCAGACCAAGACAGGGGGCGTACTATGGCTACACCTTC. Its protein is CASRPRQGAYYGYTF.